These T cell receptor beta chains were read from a single sample in a study of T cells in Graves' hyperthyroidism and ophthalmopathy. MiXCR, applied by TCRdb to the multiplex PCR reads, yields one record per CDR3 protein. The table records 350,000 or so distinct CDR3 sequences, 15% to 20% of them present only once. Sequenced sample: blood. The receptors stem from a woman in her thirties or forties with Graves' ophthalmopathy. The CDR3 runs from the conserved cysteine through the conserved F or W. D genes are given only for firm matches. Clone size is shown for a subset of rows, as once, few, many or a class of expanded clone.

TRBJ1-1	many	TRBV6-1	.	TGTGCCAGCAGTTACGACGCTTTCTTT	CASSYDAFF
TRBJ2-2	.	TRBV6-1	.	TGTGCCAGCAGTCAGGACTCGGGCACCGGGGAGCTGTTTTTT	CASSQDSGTGELFF
TRBJ1-2	.	TRBV12-3/TRBV12-4	.	TGTGCCAGCAGTTTCGGGGTCGCCTACACCTTC	CASSFGVAYTF
TRBJ1-6	.	TRBV18	.	TGTGCCAGCTCACCGCTTGGGGGGGGCTCACCCCTCCACTTT	CASSPLGGGSPLHF
TRBJ2-5	many	TRBV7-3	.	TGTGCCAGCAGCTTAACCGGGGGCAAGGAGACCCAGTACTTC	CASSLTGGKETQYF
TRBJ1-5	many	TRBV28	.	TGTGCCAGCAGAAGAGAGACACCCGGGAATCAGCCCCAGCATTTT	CASRRETPGNQPQHF
TRBJ1-1	many	TRBV19	.	TGTGCCAGCAGGGCGAAGAACACTGAAGCTTTCTTT	CASRAKNTEAFF
TRBJ2-7	many	TRBV29-1	.	TGCAGCGCCTCAGTGGGACCCTACGAGCAGTACTTC	CSASVGPYEQYF
TRBJ1-1	many	TRBV6-5	.	TGTGCCAGCAGTTACGCCCGGGGCGGTCACACTGAAGCTTTCTTT	CASSYARGGHTEAFF
TRBJ2-2	many	TRBV20-1	TRBD2	TGCAGCGCCGCCCACCTAGCGGGAGGGGCCGGGGAGCTGTTTTTT	CSAAHLAGGAGELFF
TRBJ2-2	few	TRBV6-1	.	TGTGCCAGCAGTGTGGGGGGGCCGGCCGGGGAGCTGTTTTTT	CASSVGGPAGELFF
TRBJ1-1	.	TRBV28	TRBD1	TGTGCCAGCAGTTCGACCCCCGACAGGGGGAGGCACACTGAAGCTTTCTTT	CASSSTPDRGRHTEAFF
TRBJ2-5	many	TRBV19	.	TGTGCCAGTAAGATGGATGGGAGAGGAGAGACCCAGTACTTC	CASKMDGRGETQYF
TRBJ2-7	many	TRBV14	TRBD2	TGTGCCAGCAGCCGTCGATTCCCCAAACCCGGACTAGCGGGACCGGGCTTTTTC	CASSRRFPKPGLAGPGFF